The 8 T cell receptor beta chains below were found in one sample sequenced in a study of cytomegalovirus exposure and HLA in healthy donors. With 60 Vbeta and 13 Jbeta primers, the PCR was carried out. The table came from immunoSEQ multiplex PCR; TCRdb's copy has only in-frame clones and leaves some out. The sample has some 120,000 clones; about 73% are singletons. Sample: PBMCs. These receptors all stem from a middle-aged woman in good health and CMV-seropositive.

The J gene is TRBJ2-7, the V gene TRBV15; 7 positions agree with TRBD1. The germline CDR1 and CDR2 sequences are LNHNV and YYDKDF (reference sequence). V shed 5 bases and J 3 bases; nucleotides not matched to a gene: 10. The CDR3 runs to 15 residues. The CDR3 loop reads CATSLTRGSIYEQYF. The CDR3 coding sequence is TGTGCCACCAGCCTCACCAGGGGGTCGATCTACGAGCAGTACTTC. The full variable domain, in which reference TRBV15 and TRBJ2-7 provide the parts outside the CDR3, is DAMVIQNPRYQVTQFGKPVTLSCSQTLNHNVMYWYQQKSSQAPKLLFHYYDKDFNNEADTPDNFQSRRPNTSFCFLDIRSPGLGDTAMYLCATSLTRGSIYEQYFGPGTRLTVT.

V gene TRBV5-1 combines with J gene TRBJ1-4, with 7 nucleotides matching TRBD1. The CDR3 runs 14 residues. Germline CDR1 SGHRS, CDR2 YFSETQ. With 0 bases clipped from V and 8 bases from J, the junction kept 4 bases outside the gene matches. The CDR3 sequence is CASSLGGGREKLFF. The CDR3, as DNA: TGCGCCAGCAGCTTGGGAGGGGGCAGGGAAAAACTGTTTTTT.

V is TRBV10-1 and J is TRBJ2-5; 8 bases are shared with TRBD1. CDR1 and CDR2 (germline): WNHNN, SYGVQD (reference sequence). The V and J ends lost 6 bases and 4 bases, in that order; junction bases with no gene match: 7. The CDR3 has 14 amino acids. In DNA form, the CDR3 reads TGCGCCAGCAGCGCCAGGGGGCAGTTAGAGACCCAGTACTTC. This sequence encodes CASSARGQLETQYF.

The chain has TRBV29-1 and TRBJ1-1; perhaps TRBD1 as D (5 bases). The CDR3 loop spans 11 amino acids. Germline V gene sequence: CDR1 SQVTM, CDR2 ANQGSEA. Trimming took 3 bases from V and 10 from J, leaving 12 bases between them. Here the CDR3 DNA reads TGCAGCGTTGAGGGGCGCGTAGGAGCTTTCTTT. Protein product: CSVEGRVGAFF.

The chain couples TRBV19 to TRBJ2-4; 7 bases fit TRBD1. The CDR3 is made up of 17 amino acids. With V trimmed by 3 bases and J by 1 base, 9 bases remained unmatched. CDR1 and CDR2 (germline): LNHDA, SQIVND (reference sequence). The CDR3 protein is CASSILQGVGAKNIQYF. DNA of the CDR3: TGTGCCAGTAGTATTCTTCAGGGGGTCGGGGCCAAAAACATTCAGTACTTC. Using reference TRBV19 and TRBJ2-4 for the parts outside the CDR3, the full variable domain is DGGITQSPKYLFRKEGQNVTLSCEQNLNHDAMYWYRQDPGQGLRLIYYSQIVNDFQKGDIAEGYSVSREKKESFPLTVTSAQKNPTAFYLCASSILQGVGAKNIQYFGAGTRLSVL.

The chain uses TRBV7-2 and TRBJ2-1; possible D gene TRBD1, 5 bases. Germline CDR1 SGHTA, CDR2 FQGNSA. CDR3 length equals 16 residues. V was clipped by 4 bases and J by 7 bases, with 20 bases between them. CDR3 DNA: TGTGCCAGCAGCTCCGTCGGCAGGGATATGGGAAATGAGCAGTTCTTC. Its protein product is CASSSVGRDMGNEQFF.

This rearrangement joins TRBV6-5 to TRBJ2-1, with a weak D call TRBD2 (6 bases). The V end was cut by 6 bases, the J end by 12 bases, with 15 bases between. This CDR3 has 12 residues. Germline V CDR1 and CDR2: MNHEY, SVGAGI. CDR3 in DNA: TGTGCCAGCAGCGCGGAGGGCCCGGTGCAGTTCTTC. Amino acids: CASSAEGPVQFF.

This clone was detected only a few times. The CDR3 reads CASSYGGNEQFF. In nucleotides, the CDR3 is TGTGCCAGCAGTTACGGAGGGAATGAGCAGTTCTTC. This chain uses TRBV6-5 with TRBJ2-1, with a tentative D call TRBD2 (6 bases). CDR1 MNHEY and CDR2 SVGAGI come from the germline V gene. The V and J ends lost 2 bases and 7 bases respectively, with 6 bases between them. This CDR3 contains 12 residues.